Listed below are T cell receptor beta chains from one sample, sequenced in a study of regulatory T cells in long-lasting Graves disease. Each CDR3 protein gets one entry after TCRdb re-called the multiplex PCR reads with MiXCR. The table shows 400,000 to 450,000 distinct CDR3 sequences, with about 15% occurring only once. These data are also associated with another study on T cells in Graves' hyperthyroidism and ophthalmopathy.

The material sequenced was peripheral blood mononuclear cells (PBMCs), taken at new diagnosis, from a patient treated with antithyroid drugs. These receptors all come from a woman in her 30s with Graves disease. Each CDR3 is given with its conserved first and last residue. The D gene is left open where the match is weak. Rows may omit the clone size; those that give it use once, few, many or a size class.

abundance	v_gene	d_gene	j_gene	CDR3aa	CDR3nt
many	TRBV6-1	.	TRBJ1-6	CASGRQAMDSPLHF	TGTGCCAGCGGAAGACAGGCTATGGATTCACCCCTCCACTTT
many	TRBV15	TRBD2	TRBJ2-7	CATSRDPSGSDEQYF	TGTGCCACCAGCAGAGACCCTAGCGGGAGTGACGAGCAGTACTTC
.	TRBV7-9	.	TRBJ2-3	CASSPLPGGPGNTQYF	TGTGCCAGCAGCCCCCTACCTGGAGGCCCGGGAAATACGCAGTATTTT
many	TRBV6-2/TRBV6-3	TRBD2	TRBJ2-1	CASSYPLGLARNEQFF	TGTGCCAGCAGTTACCCTCTGGGACTAGCTAGGAATGAGCAGTTCTTC
many	TRBV7-9	TRBD1	TRBJ1-2	CASSQGAENGYTF	TGTGCCAGCAGCCAGGGGGCAGAAAACGGCTACACCTTC
.	TRBV20-1	TRBD1	TRBJ2-4	CSAPPGTAIAKNIQYF	TGCAGTGCTCCCCCGGGGACAGCCATTGCCAAAAACATTCAGTACTTC
many	TRBV5-1	TRBD1	TRBJ1-1	CASSLGTANTEAFF	TGCGCCAGCAGCCTCGGGACAGCGAACACTGAAGCTTTCTTT
.	TRBV7-8	.	TRBJ1-6	CASSTRDSRYSPPHF	TGTGCCAGCAGCACACGAGACAGCCGCTATTCACCCCCCCACTTT
many	TRBV6-5	TRBD2	TRBJ2-7	CASSYSGLAGYYEQYF	TGTGCCAGCAGTTACTCGGGACTAGCGGGTTACTACGAGCAGTACTTC
few	TRBV27	.	TRBJ2-7	CASSLFRVSGAEQYF	TGTGCCAGCAGTTTATTTCGAGTAAGCGGAGCCGAGCAGTACTTC
many	TRBV6-9	TRBD2	TRBJ2-1	CASSYPTAGEPYNEQFF	TGTGCCAGCAGTTACCCAACAGCGGGAGAACCCTACAATGAGCAGTTCTTC
many	TRBV20-1	TRBD1	TRBJ1-1	CSASPGGLEAFF	TGCAGTGCTAGTCCAGGGGGCCTCGAAGCTTTCTTT
many	TRBV20-1	.	TRBJ2-3	CSAQLTTDTQYF	TGCAGTGCACAATTAACCACAGATACGCAGTATTTT
.	TRBV10-3	.	TRBJ2-3	CAAGWTASTDTQYF	TGTGCCGCGGGGTGGACAGCTAGCACAGATACGCAGTATTTT
many	TRBV7-2	.	TRBJ2-7	CASSLVYEQYF	TGTGCCAGCAGCTTGGTCTACGAGCAGTACTTC
.	TRBV20-1	TRBD1	TRBJ1-4	CSARVTIGTDPEKLFF	TGCAGTGCTAGGGTTACCATCGGGACAGACCCTGAAAAACTGTTTTTT
many	TRBV28	TRBD2	TRBJ2-2	CASSLRRLAGGGDGELFF	TGTGCCAGCAGTTTACGTCGGTTGGCGGGAGGAGGGGACGGGGAGCTGTTTTTT
many	TRBV7-3	.	TRBJ1-1	CASSHSPGGDTEAFF	TGTGCCAGCAGCCACTCCCCAGGAGGGGACACTGAAGCTTTCTTT
.	TRBV6-5	.	TRBJ2-7	CASSYSNLHSYEQYF	TGTGCCAGCAGTTACTCGAACCTTCACTCCTACGAGCAGTACTTC
.	TRBV6-1	.	TRBJ2-4	CASNYPLPLGGPKNIQYF	TGTGCCAGCAACTACCCCCTGCCCTTAGGGGGGCCCAAAAACATTCAGTACTTC
.	TRBV19	TRBD1	TRBJ1-1	CASTKTGKNTEAFF	TGTGCCAGTACCAAGACAGGGAAGAACACTGAAGCTTTCTTT
many	TRBV5-1	.	TRBJ1-5	CASSLGGTSRGNQPQHF	TGCGCCAGCAGCTTGGGCGGGACAAGCCGGGGCAATCAGCCCCAGCATTTT
many	TRBV27	.	TRBJ1-5	CASSTGNQPQHF	TGTGCCAGCAGTACCGGGAATCAGCCCCAGCATTTT
few	TRBV3-1	.	TRBJ1-5	CASSQGTDSYSNQPQHF	TGTGCCAGCAGCCAAGGTACAGATTCTTATAGCAATCAGCCCCAGCATTTT
many	TRBV6-5	.	TRBJ2-2	CASSYGRGHGELFF	TGTGCCAGCAGTTACGGCAGGGGACATGGGGAGCTGTTTTTT
few	TRBV4-3	.	TRBJ2-5	CASSQGPGGPGETQYF	TGCGCCAGCAGCCAAGGACCCGGGGGGCCGGGAGAGACCCAGTACTTC
few	TRBV5-4	TRBD2	TRBJ2-3	CASGPGLVDTDTQYF	TGTGCCAGCGGCCCGGGACTAGTCGACACAGATACGCAGTATTTT
.	TRBV5-4	TRBD2	TRBJ2-1	CASSPRTSGRSSEQFF	TGTGCCAGCAGCCCAAGGACTAGCGGGAGAAGTAGTGAGCAGTTCTTC
.	TRBV18	.	TRBJ2-5	CASSSEKETQYF	TGTGCCAGCTCATCGGAGAAAGAGACCCAGTACTTC
few	TRBV28	TRBD2	TRBJ2-1	CASRPLGLMQFF	TGTGCCAGCAGGCCACTGGGACTAATGCAGTTCTTC
.	TRBV27	.	TRBJ2-4	CARRGGKNIQYF	TGTGCCAGACGGGGTGGCAAAAACATTCAGTACTTC
many	TRBV27	.	TRBJ2-2	CASSFILGGLAGELFF	TGTGCCAGCAGTTTTATACTGGGCGGTTTGGCCGGGGAGCTGTTTTTT
few	TRBV5-5	.	TRBJ1-2	CASSLDAAEFYGYTF	TGTGCCAGCAGCTTGGATGCCGCAGAATTCTATGGCTACACCTTC
many	TRBV7-9	.	TRBJ2-4	CASSLPAWNIQYF	TGTGCCAGCAGCTTACCCGCGTGGAACATTCAGTACTTC